These 14 T cell receptor beta chains were sequenced from one sample in a study of T cell responses to AZD1222 COVID-19 vaccine. TCRdb's table, derived via immunoSEQ multiplex PCR, lists solely in-frame clones and lacks some. Of 90,000 to 100,000 clones detected, less than 85% appear once; the ten largest clones hold 4.5%. The sample was peripheral blood, taken 28 days after the second AZD1222 dose. These receptors originate from an adult who received the AZD1222 COVID-19 vaccine.

This chain links TRBV7-9 with TRBJ1-3; unclear D gene. The CDR3 sequence is 14 residues long. Trimming removed 5 bases from V and 0 bases from J, with 8 bases in between. The germline CDR1 and CDR2 sequences are SEHNR and FQNEAQ (reference sequence). The CDR3 DNA follows: TGTGCCAGCAGCCCACAGACCTCTGGAAACACCATATATTTT. Protein product: CASSPQTSGNTIYF.

This chain uses TRBV6-5 with TRBJ1-1; D unresolved. This CDR3 has 14 amino acids. Germline CDR1 MNHEY, CDR2 SVGAGI. V lost 2 bases and J 0 bases, leaving 7 bases between the germline ends. CDR3 sequence (DNA): TGTGCCAGCAGTTACAGGATCATGAACACTGAAGCTTTCTTT. Translating gives CASSYRIMNTEAFF.

The V and J genes are TRBV18 and TRBJ1-3; D might be TRBD1 (6 bases). The germline V gene encodes CDR1 KGHSH and CDR2 LQKENI. Trimming removed 6 bases at V and 3 bases at J, with 18 bases between. The CDR3 loop spans 16 amino acids. The CDR3 bases are TGTGCCAGCTCTCAACGCGCAGGGGTGGTTGGAAACACCATATATTTT. Translated, it gives CASSQRAGVVGNTIYF. The whole variable domain, remainder taken from reference TRBV18 and TRBJ1-3, is NAGVMQNPRHLVRRRGQEARLRCSPMKGHSHVYWYRQLPEEGLKFMVYLQKENIIDESGMPKERFSAEFPKEGPSILRIQQVVRGDSAAYFCASSQRAGVVGNTIYFGEGSWLTVV.

V and J are TRBV28 and TRBJ2-3; 11 bases match TRBD2. The V segment lost 7 bases and the J segment 5 bases; nucleotides outside the gene matches: 11. CDR3 length: 16 residues. Per germline, CDR1 MDHEN and CDR2 SYDVKM. DNA of the CDR3: TGTGCCAGCATCCCGGGACTAGCGGTTGTTATAGATACGCAGTATTTT. Translated: CASIPGLAVVIDTQYF.

CDR3 nucleotides: TGTGCCAGCAGCGGACGGTTTAATCAGCCCCAGCATTTT. Amino acids: CASSGRFNQPQHF. The V gene is TRBV7-8, the J gene TRBJ1-5; D gene ambiguous. In germline, CDR1 is SGHVS, CDR2 FQNEAQ. CDR3 length equals 13 residues. Trimming removed 5 bases from V and 4 bases from J, with 9 bases in between.

The rearrangement joins TRBV7-9 to TRBJ1-5; D unclear. V dropped 5 bases and J dropped 2 bases, with 7 bases sitting between them. Germline CDR1 SEHNR, CDR2 FQNEAQ (reference sequence). The CDR3 spans 13 residues. The CDR3: CASSPWGNQPQHF. In DNA, the CDR3 is TGTGCCAGCAGCCCGTGGGGCAATCAGCCCCAGCATTTT.

The genes are TRBV7-2 and TRBJ2-1; unclear D gene. The CDR3 totals 14 residues. The germline gives CDR1 SGHTA, CDR2 FQGNSA. Trimming took off 1 base at V and 3 bases at J, with 7 bases between the two ends. CDR3 nucleotide sequence: TGTGCCAGCAGCTTAGTGGTGGGCTACAATGAGCAGTTCTTC. Translated, it gives CASSLVVGYNEQFF.

The chain couples TRBV9 to TRBJ1-2; 7 bases align to TRBD1. Per the germline V gene, CDR1 is SGDLS and CDR2 is YYNGEE. The J segment lost 8 bases and the V segment lost 3 bases, leaving 4 bases of the junction unmatched. The CDR3 is 12 amino acids. This CDR3 is CASSGDSPGYTF. The CDR3 DNA sequence: TGTGCCAGCAGCGGGGACAGCCCCGGCTACACCTTC.

As DNA, the CDR3 is TGTGCCACCAGCAGAGATGACCAGCCCTATGGCTACACCTTC. This encodes CATSRDDQPYGYTF. The V and J genes are TRBV15 and TRBJ1-2; D is unclear. From germline, CDR1 is LNHNV and CDR2 YYDKDF (reference sequence). The ends were cut back, 0 bases at V and 4 bases at J, with 9 bases in the middle. The CDR3 runs 14 residues. Full variable domain (rest looked up from reference TRBV15 and TRBJ1-2): DAMVIQNPRYQVTQFGKPVTLSCSQTLNHNVMYWYQQKSSQAPKLLFHYYDKDFNNEADTPDNFQSRRPNTSFCFLDIRSPGLGDTAMYLCATSRDDQPYGYTFGSGTRLTVV.

The J gene is TRBJ2-3, the V gene TRBV30; no definite D call. The CDR3 loop spans 14 amino acids. V lost 5 bases and J 8 bases, leaving 20 bases between the germline ends. The germline V gene has CDR1 GTSNPN and CDR2 SVGIG (reference sequence). The CDR3 bases are TGTGCCTGGGGACCTGGAATCGGGTCAAGTACGCAGTATTTT. Protein product: CAWGPGIGSSTQYF.

This clone was detected once. The junction shows a germline mismatch at one end, possibly a read error. The rearrangement joins TRBV7-9 to TRBJ1-6; 7 bases are shared with TRBD1. This CDR3 has 12 residues. CDR1 SEHNR and CDR2 FQNEAQ come from the germline V gene (reference sequence). The CDR3 protein is CAGSRDSSPLHF. The CDR3 bases are TGTGCCGGCAGCCGGGACAGTTCACCCCTCCACTTT.

This clone has just one count. This CDR3 is CASSPERQKRLNGYTF. DNA of the CDR3: TGTGCCAGCTCACCGGAGCGACAAAAGCGGTTAAATGGCTACACCTTC. The V gene is TRBV18, the J gene TRBJ1-2; no clear D. Trimming left V 3 bases short and J 6 bases short, with 20 bases between. Germline V gene data show CDR1 as KGHSH and CDR2 as LQKENI. The CDR3 extends over 16 amino acids.

The chain combines TRBV28 with TRBJ2-3, with 11 bases lining up with TRBD2. Per germline, CDR1 MDHEN and CDR2 SYDVKM. This CDR3 comprises 13 residues. With 8 bases clipped from V and 4 bases from J, the junction kept 2 bases outside the gene matches. The chain's CDR3 is CASELAGADTQYF. In DNA form, the CDR3 reads TGTGCCAGCGAACTAGCGGGAGCAGATACGCAGTATTTT.

The chain has TRBV19 and TRBJ2-4; tentative D call: TRBD2 (7 bases). CDR1 and CDR2 (germline): LNHDA, SQIVND (reference sequence). V lost 3 bases and J 0 bases, leaving 15 bases between the germline ends. The CDR3 covers 17 residues. As DNA, the CDR3 is TGTGCCAGTAGTATGAGGGGGGGGCGGATAGCCAAAAACATTCAGTACTTC. Translating it yields CASSMRGGRIAKNIQYF.